A selection of T cell receptor beta chains follows, all from one sample in a study of T-cell reconstitution after alpha-beta-depleted transplantation in children. MiXCR, run by TCRdb on the PCR reads, gives a single entry per CDR3 protein. The sample contains about 610,000 distinct CDR3 sequences, 10% to 13% of which appear only once. The sequences come from PBMCs from the stem cell graft donor, collected from the stem cell graft. The receptors were sampled from a human donor who donated a stem cell graft to a child with acute myeloid leukemia. Both conserved end residues are part of each CDR3. Some rows have no size entry. The others give once, few or many, or a class for an expanded clone.

abundance	v_gene	j_gene	CDR3aa
few	TRBV12-3/TRBV12-4	TRBJ1-1	CASSHLLGQGTTEAFF
.	TRBV20-1	TRBJ1-5	CSARIRGGNQPQHF
.	TRBV25-1	TRBJ2-7	CASSEHTGGGYEQYF
.	TRBV7-2	TRBJ2-2	CASSFEGIGDGGELFF
.	TRBV5-1	TRBJ2-7	CASSTTGLADSYEQYF
.	TRBV29-1	TRBJ2-5	CSVETGGAKTQYF
few	TRBV7-2	TRBJ2-3	CASRQYTDTQYF
.	TRBV9	TRBJ2-5	CASSVIPTGQETQYF
few	TRBV28	TRBJ2-3	CASSPGGLSPGDTQYF
few	TRBV12-3/TRBV12-4	TRBJ1-1	CASSLLGQSNTEAFF
many	TRBV18	TRBJ2-1	CASSPTGNEQFF
once	TRBV19	TRBJ1-1	CASSIDLSRRASTEAFF
.	TRBV5-1	TRBJ1-4	CASQRSDTNEKLFF
many	TRBV10-3	TRBJ2-7	CAILRNQGFGSEQYF
few	TRBV28	TRBJ2-2	CASTQSTGELFF
.	TRBV29-1	TRBJ2-1	CSVEDAQSSYNEQFF
.	TRBV7-9	TRBJ2-1	CASSRSGGRAEQFF
few	TRBV4-3	TRBJ2-7	CASSQGTGFGYEQYF
many	TRBV7-3	TRBJ2-5	CASSPGVQETQYF
.	TRBV6-1	TRBJ1-2	CASSPPTGVAGYTF
many	TRBV5-4	TRBJ2-3	CASIAGVGPDTQYF
.	TRBV27	TRBJ1-2	CASSPLGRSVYGYTF
few	TRBV29-1	TRBJ2-3	CSPRSGSTDTQYF
.	TRBV5-1	TRBJ2-1	CASSLDRRGDEQFF
few	TRBV25-1	TRBJ2-7	CASSEYPGCDNEQYF
many	TRBV12-3/TRBV12-4	TRBJ2-1	CASSRLAGGLGEQFF
few	TRBV2	TRBJ2-3	CASAPLDTQYF
many	TRBV29-1	TRBJ2-7	CSVTTSDEQYF
.	TRBV7-9	TRBJ2-5	CAGGTQETQYF
.	TRBV7-9	TRBJ2-7	CASRDRDAYEQYF
few	TRBV28	TRBJ2-1	CASSLALGNPNEQFF
few	TRBV20-1	TRBJ2-3	CSARDIWTSGSHSSGSVTHTQYF
many	TRBV27	TRBJ1-1	CASSPPGQGDYTEAFF
.	TRBV12-3/TRBV12-4	TRBJ1-5	CASSLTGQQPQHF
few	TRBV12-3/TRBV12-4	TRBJ1-5	CASSLKEDQPQHF
.	TRBV29-1	TRBJ2-1	CSVVAGSSSYNEQFF
few	TRBV25-1	TRBJ1-1	CASRHQENTEAFF
.	TRBV29-1	TRBJ2-7	CSVEQDAYEQYF
.	TRBV20-1	TRBJ2-1	CSASRGVYNEQFF
.	TRBV7-9	TRBJ2-3	CASSPRRSKVFADTQYF
.	TRBV29-1	TRBJ2-1	CSVDGLANSYNEQFF
few	TRBV7-9	TRBJ2-7	CASSLGDGIPGQQYF
few	TRBV5-6	TRBJ2-4	CASSLLAAGVRNIQYF
few	TRBV19	TRBJ1-2	CASNPRRDESGYTF
few	TRBV6-1	TRBJ2-3	CASSILRGDTQYF
few	TRBV28	TRBJ2-7	CASSLGGEVYEQYF
.	TRBV20-1	TRBJ1-1	CSARTGGAYTEAFF
many	TRBV7-8	TRBJ2-3	CASSLISSGGRVRNTQYF
.	TRBV5-1	TRBJ2-3	CASSPGGVAADTQYF
few	TRBV29-1	TRBJ1-4	CSVEKGGGEKLFF
few	TRBV30	TRBJ2-3	CAWSADTQYF
many	TRBV7-9	TRBJ2-3	CASSGDRTSGADTQYF
few	TRBV7-2	TRBJ2-2	CASSWNRGSVTGELFF
few	TRBV7-2	TRBJ2-5	CASSLRSALQETQYF
.	TRBV28	TRBJ2-7	CASSLGPGAGGQQYF